A selection of T cell receptor beta chains follows, all from one sample in a study of blood T cell repertoires in COVID-19. TCRdb keeps only in-frame clones here, not all; method: immunoSEQ multiplex PCR. Of 35,000 to 40,000 clones listed, about 87% were seen once; the top ten hold roughly 7.1%. What was sequenced was peripheral blood. The receptor source for this set is a human donor in a cohort sampled during active COVID-19. Each CDR3 is given with its conserved first and last residue. Each record gives: CDR3 DNA, CDR3 protein, V gene, J gene, D gene, clone size. A D gene is named only where the DNA matches it firmly. Some rows mark clone size as missing; the rest say once, few, many or name a class of expanded clone.

DNA: TGTGCCAGCAGTTTATCAGGTCCCCAGTACGCTGAAGCTTTCTTT
CDR3: CASSLSGPQYAEAFF
V: TRBV28
J: TRBJ1-1
D: -
size: -

DNA: TGCGCCAGCAGTCACCCCTGGCCCAAAAGCAATCAGCCCCAGCATTTT
CDR3: CASSHPWPKSNQPQHF
V: TRBV23-1
J: TRBJ1-5
D: -
size: -

DNA: TGTGCCAGTAGTACGGCTAGCGGGGGACTGGAGACCCAGTACTTC
CDR3: CASSTASGGLETQYF
V: TRBV19
J: TRBJ2-5
D: TRBD2
size: once

DNA: TGTGCCAGTAGTATTACTCAGGGGACTACCTACGAGCAGTACTTC
CDR3: CASSITQGTTYEQYF
V: TRBV19
J: TRBJ2-7
D: -
size: -

DNA: TGTGCCTGGAGACCAACAATCCAGGGAGGGAGGACTGAAGCTTTCTTT
CDR3: CAWRPTIQGGRTEAFF
V: TRBV30
J: TRBJ1-1
D: -
size: few

DNA: TGTGCCAGCAGTCCCGGGACAGGGGGTGGACTAGCGGGAGTACGAACGCAGTATTTT
CDR3: CASSPGTGGGLAGVRTQYF
V: TRBV28
J: TRBJ2-3
D: TRBD2
size: once

DNA: TGCGCCAGCAGCTTGGCGGGGGGGAACACTGAAGCTTTCTTT
CDR3: CASSLAGGNTEAFF
V: TRBV5-1
J: TRBJ1-1
D: -
size: -

DNA: TGTGCCATCACACAGGGGACATACAATGAGCAGTTCTTC
CDR3: CAITQGTYNEQFF
V: TRBV10-3
J: TRBJ2-1
D: TRBD1
size: -

DNA: TGCGCCAGCAGCTTGGGCGCCCCTGGGGACAGTAGCTACGAGCAGTACTTC
CDR3: CASSLGAPGDSSYEQYF
V: TRBV5-1
J: TRBJ2-7
D: TRBD1
size: once

DNA: TGTGCCAGCAGCCCCGGGACTAGCGGATTCTACGAGCAGTACTTC
CDR3: CASSPGTSGFYEQYF
V: TRBV27
J: TRBJ2-7
D: TRBD2
size: -

DNA: TGTGCCAGCAGTTACGGTGGGGGCGCGGCCAAAAACATTCAGTACTTC
CDR3: CASSYGGGAAKNIQYF
V: TRBV6-5
J: TRBJ2-4
D: -
size: -

DNA: TGTGCCAGCAGCGCAAGTAGTTGGTCCTACAATGAGCAGTTCTTC
CDR3: CASSASSWSYNEQFF
V: TRBV5-6
J: TRBJ2-1
D: -
size: -

DNA: TGTGCCAGCAGCTCGGTTGTTGGACACAATAGCAATCAGCCCCAGCATTTT
CDR3: CASSSVVGHNSNQPQHF
V: TRBV11-2
J: TRBJ1-5
D: -
size: -

DNA: TGTGCCAGCGCGGCGGGGGCCAACGTCCTGACTTTC
CDR3: CASAAGANVLTF
V: TRBV7-3
J: TRBJ2-6
D: -
size: once

DNA: TGTGCCAGCAGCCTACTGACAGGGGCTGGAAACACCATATATTTT
CDR3: CASSLLTGAGNTIYF
V: TRBV9
J: TRBJ1-3
D: TRBD1
size: -

DNA: TGTGCCAGCAGCTTAGCTGTTACTAAAAACATTCAGTACTTC
CDR3: CASSLAVTKNIQYF
V: TRBV7-8
J: TRBJ2-4
D: -
size: -

DNA: TGTGCCTGGAAAAGGGACTCGAACACTGAAGCTTTCTTT
CDR3: CAWKRDSNTEAFF
V: TRBV30
J: TRBJ1-1
D: -
size: -

DNA: TGTGCCACCAGCAGAAGTCTAGCGCAAGAGACCCAGTACTTC
CDR3: CATSRSLAQETQYF
V: TRBV15
J: TRBJ2-5
D: -
size: -